The 32 T cell receptor beta chains below come from one sample, sequenced in a study of OX40 agonist ivuxolimab in advanced cancers. Method: immunoSEQ multiplex PCR; TCRdb's copy keeps in-frame clones and lacks some. The table shows under 20,000 clones, with about 86% occurring only once. This specimen consisted of CD4+ or CD8+ T cells sorted from blood, obtained in a trial of the OX40 agonist ivuxolimab. Receptors originate from an adult with an advanced solid tumor such as melanoma, head and neck, liver or kidney cancer.

The chain links TRBV19 to TRBJ2-7, with D perhaps TRBD1 or TRBD2 (5 bases each). The CDR3 consists of 15 residues. Germline assignment: CDR1 LNHDA and CDR2 SQIVND (reference sequence). With 1 base removed from V and 0 bases from J, the gap between germline ends came to 10 bases. As DNA, the CDR3 is TGTGCCAGTAGTATAGGGGGCGGGCGCTCCTACGAGCAGTACTTC. Encoded protein: CASSIGGGRSYEQYF. Using reference TRBV19 and TRBJ2-7 for the parts outside the CDR3, the full variable domain is DGGITQSPKYLFRKEGQNVTLSCEQNLNHDAMYWYRQDPGQGLRLIYYSQIVNDFQKGDIAEGYSVSREKKESFPLTVTSAQKNPTAFYLCASSIGGGRSYEQYFGPGTRLTVT.

V is TRBV4-1 and J is TRBJ2-7; the D gene could be TRBD1 or TRBD2 (6 bases each). Germline V gene data show CDR1 as MGHRA and CDR2 as YSYEKL. V lost 3 bases to trimming and J lost 0 bases, with 12 bases between them. The CDR3 length is 15 residues. The CDR3 region is CASSHARDNSYEQYF. Written as DNA, the CDR3 is TGCGCCAGCAGCCATGCGCGGGACAACTCCTACGAGCAGTACTTC.

The chain is built from TRBV14 and TRBJ2-1; D is perhaps TRBD1 or TRBD2 (5 bases each). The CDR3 is 16 amino acids. The germline V gene has CDR1 SGHDN and CDR2 FVKESK. V was trimmed by 4 bases and J by 7 bases, leaving 20 bases between them. The CDR3 coding sequence is TGTGCCAGCAGCCCCAATTTTGCCGGGGCCATTAATGAGCAGTTCTTC. Its translation is CASSPNFAGAINEQFF.

J is TRBJ2-7 and V is TRBV27; TRBD1 or TRBD2 may be the D gene (5 bases each). In germline, CDR1 is MNHEY, CDR2 SMNVEV (reference sequence). The V and J ends lost 6 bases and 1 base respectively, with 13 bases between them. The CDR3 covers 14 residues. Written as DNA, the CDR3 is TGTGCCAGCAGGGGGACCGGATCGTCCTACGAGCAGTACTTC. It specifies CASRGTGSSYEQYF.

This clone was detected only once. The chain uses TRBV11-2 and TRBJ2-7; D uncertain. The V and J ends lost 5 bases and 0 bases respectively, with 17 bases between them. Germline V gene sequence: CDR1 SGHAT, CDR2 FQNNGV. This CDR3 region has 16 residues. CDR3 nucleotide sequence: TGTGCCAGCAGCCCACCAGGAAGTTTAAGCTCCTACGAGCAGTACTTC. Translating gives CASSPPGSLSSYEQYF.

This sequence joins TRBV5-4 and TRBJ2-7; D perhaps matches TRBD1 (5 bases). The CDR3 is 13 amino acids. Germline lookup yields CDR1 SGHNT and CDR2 YYREEE (reference sequence). V was shortened by 0 bases and J by 3 bases, with 7 bases between the two germline ends. This CDR3 is CASSLAGHYEQYF. DNA for the CDR3: TGTGCCAGCAGCTTGGCAGGGCACTACGAGCAGTACTTC.

The rearrangement links TRBV2 to TRBJ1-2; 10 nucleotides line up with TRBD1. Unmatched junction bases numbered 4, after V lost 9 bases and J lost 3 bases. The germline gives CDR1 SNHLY, CDR2 FYNNEI. The CDR3 runs 13 residues. The CDR3 nucleotides are TGTGCCAGAGCCGGGACAGGGGACTATGGCTACACCTTC. Amino acid sequence: CARAGTGDYGYTF.

The chain combines TRBV2 with TRBJ2-1; tentatively, D is TRBD2 (5 bases). This CDR3 contains 15 residues. The V gene's germline CDR1 is SNHLY and CDR2 FYNNEI. Between the trimmed V and J ends, which lost 8 bases and 6 bases, there was a span of 20 bases. The chain's CDR3 is CASDPDPRGSNEQFF. DNA of the CDR3: TGTGCCAGCGATCCTGACCCTAGAGGGTCCAATGAGCAGTTCTTC.

The V gene is TRBV10-2, the J gene TRBJ2-7; 10 bases map to TRBD2. This CDR3 is 16 amino acids long. CDR1 is WSHSY and CDR2 is SAAADI in the germline V gene. V lost 0 bases and J lost 3; bases outside the gene matches: 5. The CDR3: CASSESKASGSYEQYF. For the CDR3, the DNA is TGCGCCAGCAGTGAGTCGAAGGCTAGCGGGAGCTACGAGCAGTACTTC.

This clone has just one count. The chain recombines TRBV4-2 with TRBJ2-7; either TRBD1 or TRBD2 may fit D (5 bases each). V lost 1 base to trimming and J lost 0 bases, with 13 bases between them. This CDR3 spans 16 amino acids. Germline V gives CDR1 LGHNA, CDR2 YNFKEQ. The CDR3 DNA reads as TGTGCCAGCAGCCAAGGGGACCGGGACGCCTCCTACGAGCAGTACTTC. This encodes CASSQGDRDASYEQYF.

This clone was seen more than once but under ten times. The rearrangement joins TRBV12-1 to TRBJ2-1. TRBV12-1 is labeled a pseudogene. The CDR3 has 8 residues. CDR3 region: CASSFQFF. The CDR3 bases are TGTGCCAGCAGCTTTCAGTTCTTC.

The J gene is TRBJ2-2, the V gene TRBV9, with 9 bases that match TRBD1. The CDR3 length is 15 residues. CDR1 is SGDLS and CDR2 is YYNGEE in the germline V gene. The ends lost 2 bases at V and 5 bases at J; junction bases unmatched: 4. The CDR3 loop is CASSVGTGWTGELFF. The CDR3 bases are TGTGCCAGCAGCGTGGGGACAGGGTGGACCGGGGAGCTGTTTTTT.

This clone occurred once. The chain combines TRBV12-5 with TRBJ2-1, with a tentative D call TRBD2 (6 bases). Germline loops: CDR1 LGHNT, CDR2 FRNRAP. The CDR3 runs to 14 residues. Trimming removed 3 bases at V and 4 bases at J, with 10 bases between. The CDR3 nucleotides read TGTGCTAGTGGTTTCGCGGGACGGTACAATGAGCAGTTCTTC. As protein: CASGFAGRYNEQFF.

The chain combines TRBV7-9 with TRBJ1-1; no firm D call. CDR3 length equals 15 residues. The V and J ends lost 2 bases and 1 base respectively, with 11 bases between them. The germline V gene has CDR1 SEHNR and CDR2 FQNEAQ (reference sequence). The CDR3 loop is CASSLLPDGNTEAFF. CDR3 coding DNA: TGTGCCAGCAGCTTATTGCCGGACGGGAACACTGAAGCTTTCTTT.

The V gene is TRBV10-3, the J gene TRBJ2-2; D not certain. The CDR3 has 11 residues. Trimming took 8 bases from V and 0 from J, leaving 1 base between them. Germline CDR1 and CDR2: ENHRY and SYGVKD. CDR3 in DNA: TGTGCCATCTCGAACACCGGGGAGCTGTTTTTT. It specifies CAISNTGELFF.

The chain carries TRBV5-8 and TRBJ1-1; the match to TRBD1 covers 7 bases. V lost 2 bases and J lost 4; bases outside the gene matches: 2. Germline assignment: CDR1 SGHTS and CDR2 YDEGEE. The CDR3 runs 13 residues. CDR3: CASSFPGGTEAFF. The CDR3, as DNA: TGTGCCAGCAGCTTTCCAGGGGGCACTGAAGCTTTCTTT.

The chain couples TRBV6-1 to TRBJ1-4; the match to TRBD1 covers 9 bases. CDR3 size: 13 residues. Per germline, CDR1 MNHNS and CDR2 SASEGT. V shed 8 bases, J shed 7 bases, and the junction held 5 bases outside the gene matches. The CDR3 DNA reads as TGTGCCAGCCTACAGGGGGCTATTGAAAAACTGTTTTTT. Amino acid sequence: CASLQGAIEKLFF.

The chain couples TRBV6-1 to TRBJ2-5; D gene ambiguous. Germline V gene sequence: CDR1 MNHNS, CDR2 SASEGT. CDR3 length: 14 residues. Deletions cut 3 bases from V and 1 base from J, with 9 bases between. The CDR3 is CASSDQRTQETQYF. As DNA, the CDR3 is TGTGCCAGCAGTGACCAGAGAACCCAAGAGACCCAGTACTTC.

The DNA of the CDR3 is TGTGCCAGCACAAGAGGGACTAGCGGGAGGCAAGAGACCCAGTACTTC. It yields the protein CASTRGTSGRQETQYF. The chain links TRBV6-7 to TRBJ2-5, with TRBD2 matching over 15 bases. TRBV6-7 is an open reading frame, and its role is uncertain. There are 16 residues in the CDR3. The junction had 5 bases not matched to a gene; V was cut back by 7 bases and J by 2 bases.

This clone showed up just a few times. The CDR3 here is CASSFLTGENSPLHF. CDR3 DNA sequence: TGCGCCAGCAGCTTTTTGACGGGAGAGAATTCACCCCTCCACTTT. The rearrangement links TRBV5-1 to TRBJ1-6; no definite D call. This CDR3 has 15 residues. V lost 2 bases to trimming and J lost 7 bases, with 13 bases between them. The V gene's germline CDR1 is SGHRS and CDR2 YFSETQ.

This clone was seen only a few times. The CDR3 region has the DNA TGTGCCAGTGGGACTAGCGGTAAAAACGAGCAGTACTTC. Translating gives CASGTSGKNEQYF. The chain recombines TRBV7-2 with TRBJ2-7, with 11 bases that match TRBD2. Germline CDR1 is SGHTA and CDR2 is FQGNSA. This CDR3 spans 13 amino acids. V lost 9 bases and J lost 5; bases outside the gene matches: 6.

This chain joins TRBV5-6 and TRBJ2-6, with a tentative D call TRBD2 (6 bases). Trimming took 7 bases from V and 0 from J, leaving 14 bases between them. Germline V gene sequence: CDR1 SGHDT, CDR2 YYEEEE. This CDR3 is 16 amino acids long. This CDR3 is CASRRVGLSGANVLTF. The CDR3 region has the DNA TGTGCCAGCCGGAGGGTGGGGCTCTCTGGGGCCAACGTCCTGACTTTC.

This clone came up once. The DNA of the CDR3 is TGTGCCAGCTCACTGCTAGCGGGAGATGGCAATGAGCAGTTCTTC. Translated: CASSLLAGDGNEQFF. The J gene is TRBJ2-1, the V gene TRBV18, with 10 bases lining up with TRBD2. This CDR3 is built from 15 residues. Germline V lookup: CDR1 KGHSH, CDR2 LQKENI. The J segment lost 6 bases and the V segment lost 4 bases, leaving 6 bases of the junction unmatched.

The chain employs TRBV10-2 and TRBJ1-1; D perhaps matches TRBD1 (6 bases). CDR3 length: 14 residues. Trimming stripped 5 bases from V and 10 bases from J, with 20 bases between. Germline V gene sequence: CDR1 WSHSY, CDR2 SAAADI. The CDR3 DNA is TGCGCCAGCAGTATCCGGGACATGGGAACCGGAGCTTTCTTT. This codes for CASSIRDMGTGAFF.

The chain joins TRBV7-2 to TRBJ1-5; a possible D gene is TRBD1 (5 bases). CDR1 and CDR2 from the germline V gene are SGHTA and FQGNSA. Trimming took 2 bases from V and 5 from J, leaving 10 bases between them. The CDR3 runs to 14 residues. CDR3 bases: TGTGCCAGCAGCTTATATGGGGGTGATCAGCCCCAGCATTTT. Its protein is CASSLYGGDQPQHF.

The chain employs TRBV19 and TRBJ2-7; 7 bases agree with TRBD1. CDR3 length equals 14 residues. The germline V gene encodes CDR1 LNHDA and CDR2 SQIVND (reference sequence). V trimming: 4 bases; J trimming: 2 bases; junction bases outside the gene matches: 5. The CDR3 sequence is CASSTYRGTYEQYF. As DNA, the CDR3 is TGTGCCAGTAGTACCTACAGGGGTACCTACGAGCAGTACTTC.

The rearrangement uses TRBV7-2 and TRBJ2-3; 8 bases map to TRBD2. Germline V gene data show CDR1 as SGHTA and CDR2 as FQGNSA. This CDR3 has 14 residues. V shed 2 bases, J shed 7 bases, and the junction held 5 bases outside the gene matches. CDR3 nucleotides: TGTGCCAGCAGCTTACTTGGACTAGCCCATACGCAGTATTTT. Protein: CASSLLGLAHTQYF.

The chain recombines TRBV5-5 with TRBJ2-5; a weak D match, TRBD1 (6 bases). The germline V gene has CDR1 SGHKS and CDR2 YYEKEE (reference sequence). Trimming left V 1 base short and J 5 bases short, with 12 bases between. The CDR3 runs to 14 residues. The CDR3 DNA follows: TGTGCCAGCAGCTTGATGTCAGGGGAGGAGACCCAGTACTTC. This sequence encodes CASSLMSGEETQYF. Combining the CDR3 with reference TRBV5-5 and TRBJ2-5 gives the whole variable domain DAGVTQSPTHLIKTRGQQVTLRCSPISGHKSVSWYQQVLGQGPQFIFQYYEKEERGRGNFPDRFSARQFPNYSSELNVNALLLGDSALYLCASSLMSGEETQYFGPGTRLLVL.

This chain joins TRBV7-9 and TRBJ2-7, with 8 bases fitting TRBD1. Unmatched junction bases numbered 9, after V lost 1 base and J lost 7 bases. The CDR3 spans 15 residues. Per the germline V gene, CDR1 is SEHNR and CDR2 is FQNEAQ (reference sequence). CDR3 sequence reads: CASSLGGQGAGEQYF. The CDR3 region has the DNA TGTGCCAGCAGCTTAGGAGGCCAGGGGGCGGGGGAGCAGTACTTC.

The chain couples TRBV19 to TRBJ2-7; 12 bases agree with TRBD2. CDR1 is LNHDA, CDR2 SQIVND, per germline (reference sequence). The CDR3 is 14 amino acids. V gave up 7 bases and J gave up 6 bases; unmatched junction bases: 7. In DNA, the CDR3 is TGTGCCAGTAAAGGGACTAGCGGGCCTGGCGAGCAGTACTTC. Translated, it gives CASKGTSGPGEQYF.

J is TRBJ1-2 and V is TRBV27; 8 bases map to TRBD1. The CDR3 spans 17 residues. Germline trimming cut 3 bases from V and 4 bases from J; bases unmatched to any gene: 13. Germline V gene sequence: CDR1 MNHEY, CDR2 SMNVEV (reference sequence). The CDR3 reads CASSFVGAGQGSYGYTF. For the CDR3, the DNA is TGTGCCAGCAGTTTCGTTGGTGCAGGACAGGGCAGCTATGGCTACACCTTC.

The chain joins TRBV5-4 to TRBJ2-6; the match to TRBD2 covers 8 bases. The V and J ends lost 4 bases and 4 bases, in that order; junction bases with no gene match: 10. The CDR3 has 17 amino acids. From germline, CDR1 is SGHNT and CDR2 YYREEE (reference sequence). CDR3 sequence reads: CASSTGGRGVGANVLTF. The CDR3 bases are TGTGCCAGCAGCACGGGGGGGCGAGGGGTCGGGGCCAACGTCCTGACTTTC.